The 21 T cell receptor beta chains in this list originate from one sample, sequenced in a study of OX40 agonist ivuxolimab in advanced cancers. Data came from immunoSEQ multiplex PCR; TCRdb stores just in-frame clones and leaves some out. The sample carries 95,000 to 150,000 clones, roughly 93% recorded once. Sequences were derived from CD4+ or CD8+ T cells sorted from blood, sampled in a trial of the OX40 agonist ivuxolimab. Receptor source: an adult with an advanced solid tumor such as melanoma, head and neck, liver or kidney cancer.

The chain is built from TRBV20-1 and TRBJ1-1, with D perhaps TRBD1 (5 bases). The CDR3 runs 11 residues. Germline CDR1 reads DFQATT; CDR2 reads SNEGSKA (reference sequence). Trimming left V 5 bases short and J 3 bases short, with 7 bases between. The DNA for the CDR3 is TGCAGTGCTGAACAGGACACTGAAGCTTTCTTT. Its protein is CSAEQDTEAFF.

V is TRBV11-2 and J is TRBJ2-7; D ambiguous. The CDR3 totals 16 residues. The V and J ends lost 1 base and 3 bases respectively, with 16 bases between them. Germline CDR1 is SGHAT and CDR2 is FQNNGV. CDR3 DNA sequence: TGTGCCAGCAGCTTAGGTTACAGACAAACCAACTACGAGCAGTACTTC. Encoded protein: CASSLGYRQTNYEQYF.

The rearrangement links TRBV4-1 to TRBJ2-7; 8 bases match TRBD2. V gave up 0 bases and J gave up 4 bases; unmatched junction bases: 8. Germline V gives CDR1 MGHRA, CDR2 YSYEKL. CDR3 length: 16 amino acids. This CDR3 is CASSQDASGRVYEQYF. CDR3 bases: TGCGCCAGCAGCCAAGATGCTAGCGGGCGTGTGTACGAGCAGTACTTC.

The V call is TRBV7-8, the J call TRBJ1-5, with TRBD1 matching 7 bases. Germline CDR1 is SGHVS and CDR2 is FQNEAQ. The CDR3 contains 14 residues. J lost 7 bases, V lost 1 base, and 4 bases had no gene match. The CDR3 spells CASSLVRGRQPQHF. Written as DNA, the CDR3 is TGTGCCAGCAGCTTAGTAAGGGGGCGGCAGCCCCAGCATTTT.

V and J are TRBV6-5 and TRBJ2-6; the D gene is possibly TRBD1 (5 bases). Between the trimmed V and J ends, which lost 6 bases and 1 base, there was a span of 10 bases. CDR1 and CDR2 (germline): MNHEY, SVGAGI. CDR3 size: 15 residues. CDR3 DNA sequence: TGTGCCAGCAGGGACAAGACTTCTGGGGCCAACGTCCTGACTTTC. Its translation: CASRDKTSGANVLTF.

The V gene is TRBV5-6, the J gene TRBJ2-4; the D gene could be TRBD1 or TRBD2 (5 bases each). CDR3 length: 17 amino acids. The V and J ends lost 4 bases and 8 bases respectively, with 25 bases between them. Germline V gene lookup returns CDR1 SGHDT and CDR2 YYEEEE. The CDR3 loop reads CASSGDKTGAKRDIQYF. The CDR3 coding sequence is TGTGCCAGCAGCGGAGACAAGACCGGGGCAAAAAGGGACATTCAGTACTTC.

Written as DNA, the CDR3 is TGTGCCAGCAGCCGGACCGCACTAGTAACCGGGGAGCTGTTTTTT. Amino acid sequence: CASSRTALVTGELFF. The chain combines TRBV5-8 with TRBJ2-2, with a tentative D call TRBD2 (5 bases). Deletions cut 4 bases from V and 5 bases from J, with 15 bases between. CDR1 and CDR2 (germline): SGHTS, YDEGEE. The CDR3 loop spans 15 amino acids.

This clone appeared a single time. V usage is TRBV7-8 and J usage is TRBJ2-7, with D unresolved. V was pared by 0 bases and J by 2 bases, with 14 bases between. The CDR3 length is 16 residues. The germline V gene has CDR1 SGHVS and CDR2 FQNEAQ. This CDR3 is CASSLAGSRVPYEQYF. The CDR3 coding sequence is TGTGCCAGCAGCTTAGCGGGGTCCAGAGTCCCCTACGAGCAGTACTTC.

The V and J genes are TRBV29-1 and TRBJ2-5; TRBD2 matches 11 bases. The J segment lost 5 bases and the V segment lost 4 bases, leaving 3 bases of the junction unmatched. The germline gives CDR1 SQVTM, CDR2 ANQGSEA. CDR3 size: 13 residues. The CDR3 loop is CSVGSGGAETQYF. The CDR3 DNA reads TGCAGCGTTGGTAGCGGGGGGGCGGAGACCCAGTACTTC.

The genes are TRBV28 and TRBJ2-5; 9 positions agree with TRBD1. The DNA end is a closer match to TRBJ2-7, so the J assignment may be wrong. From germline, CDR1 is MDHEN and CDR2 SYDVKM. The CDR3 is 15 residues long. The CDR3 loop is CASSLLTGGHYEQYF. Written as DNA, the CDR3 is TGTGCCAGCAGCCTACTCACAGGGGGCCACTACGAGCAGTACTTC.

V and J are TRBV12-5 and TRBJ2-3; D possibly corresponds to TRBD2 (6 bases). The CDR3 consists of 16 residues. CDR1 is LGHNT, CDR2 FRNRAP, per germline. Between the trimmed V and J ends, which lost 6 bases and 0 bases, there was a span of 16 bases. CDR3 loop: CASGTGVRGSTDTQYF. DNA of the CDR3: TGTGCTAGTGGAACTGGGGTGCGGGGTAGCACAGATACGCAGTATTTT.

This chain connects TRBV21-1 to TRBJ2-4; the table's D call TRBD1 went unverified against the DNA. TRBV21-1 is listed as a pseudogene. This CDR3 region has 20 residues. The CDR3 nucleotides are TGTGCCAGCAGCCTGGGGACAGGGAATGCCCTCACTTTAGCCAAAAACATTCAGTACTTC. Translated: CASSLGTGNALTLAKNIQYF.

This chain links TRBV11-2 with TRBJ2-3, with TRBD1 matching over 9 bases. This CDR3 is 17 amino acids long. CDR1 and CDR2 (germline): SGHAT, FQNNGV. Unmatched junction bases numbered 12, after V lost 1 base and J lost 7 bases. The CDR3 spells CASSLAVGQGRLNTQYF. The CDR3 region has the DNA TGTGCCAGCAGCTTAGCGGTGGGACAGGGACGTTTGAATACGCAGTATTTT.

The gene calls are TRBV5-6 and TRBJ2-7, with D perhaps matching TRBD1 or TRBD2 (5 bases each). The V end was cut by 4 bases, the J end by 3 bases, with 14 bases between. Germline loops: CDR1 SGHDT, CDR2 YYEEEE. The CDR3 runs 14 residues. The CDR3 reads CASSTGPGIYEQYF. The CDR3 DNA follows: TGTGCCAGCAGCACGGGACCAGGAATCTACGAGCAGTACTTC.

The chain uses TRBV21-1 and TRBJ2-5. TRBV21-1 is a listed pseudogene. The CDR3 extends over 16 amino acids. The CDR3 is CASSPPDWANQETQYF. DNA for the CDR3: TGTGCCAGCAGCCCTCCCGACTGGGCTAACCAAGAGACCCAGTACTTC.

This rearrangement joins TRBV28 to TRBJ2-7; D not resolved. The CDR3 is 17 residues long. Germline V gene lookup returns CDR1 MDHEN and CDR2 SYDVKM. The V gene lost 6 bases and the J gene lost 2 bases, with 23 bases spanning the gap. CDR3 protein: CASRGRDRPLNPYEQYF. The CDR3 DNA reads as TGTGCCAGCAGAGGCCGTGATAGACCCCTCAACCCCTACGAGCAGTACTTC.

V is TRBV7-8 and J is TRBJ2-7; D gene ambiguous. This CDR3 has 15 residues. With 5 bases removed from V and 1 base from J, the gap between germline ends came to 15 bases. CDR1 and CDR2 from the germline V gene are SGHVS and FQNEAQ. The CDR3 coding sequence is TGTGCCAGCAGCCCAAAGGTTGCACCATCCTACGAGCAGTACTTC. Translated: CASSPKVAPSYEQYF.

CDR3 sequence (DNA): TGTGCCAGCAGTCCCTACGGTACGCCGGGAGAGTGGTACGAGCAGTACTTC. This translates into CASSPYGTPGEWYEQYF. This chain links TRBV28 with TRBJ2-7; D may be TRBD2 (6 bases). The CDR3 length is 17 residues. The V end lost 5 bases, the J end lost 4 bases, and 24 bases lay between the germline ends. Germline CDR1 is MDHEN and CDR2 is SYDVKM.

V is TRBV5-4 and J is TRBJ2-7; 9 nucleotides agree with TRBD1. CDR3 size: 17 residues. Trimming cost V 0 bases and J 1 base; bases outside gene matches: 8. Germline values: CDR1 SGHNT, CDR2 YYREEE (reference sequence). The DNA of the CDR3 is TGTGCCAGCAGCTTGGGGGGGACAGGGCCCTCTTCCTACGAGCAGTACTTC. This encodes CASSLGGTGPSSYEQYF.

The gene calls are TRBV5-1 and TRBJ2-6; tentatively, D is TRBD2 (6 bases). This CDR3 comprises 15 residues. Trimming pared 6 bases from V and 0 bases from J, leaving 10 bases between. Per germline, CDR1 SGHRS and CDR2 YFSETQ. The CDR3 protein is CASNLGGSGANVLTF. The CDR3 nucleotides are TGCGCCAGCAACCTGGGGGGCTCTGGGGCCAACGTCCTGACTTTC.

The chain joins TRBV27 to TRBJ1-1, with 10 positions matching TRBD1. CDR3 size: 15 residues. Germline CDR1 reads MNHEY; CDR2 reads SMNVEV (reference sequence). The V gene end was trimmed by 8 bases and the J gene end by 3 bases; junction bases not matched to a gene: 9. CDR3 nucleotide sequence: TGTGCCAGCGGACGACAGGGGGCAGGGGACACTGAAGCTTTCTTT. It translates to CASGRQGAGDTEAFF.